This is a list of T cell receptor beta chains from one sample in a study of blood T cell repertoires in COVID-19. Some clones are missing from TCRdb's copy, which holds only in-frame ones; the method was immunoSEQ multiplex PCR. There are fewer than 250,000 clones in the sample; roughly 86% occur only once, and about 1.6% lies in the top ten. The sequenced sample consisted of peripheral blood. The source of these receptors is a woman aged 55 to 70 who had recovered from COVID-19. The CDR3 runs from the conserved cysteine through the conserved F or W. D genes are given only for firm matches. The size of a clone is reported for some rows only, either as once, few or many, or as a class for expanded clones.

CDR3 length	J gene	D gene	clone size	V gene	CDR3 protein	CDR3 DNA
13	TRBJ1-1	NA	NA	TRBV6-5	CASSRTRNTEAFF	TGTGCCAGCAGTCGTACAAGGAACACTGAAGCTTTCTTT
15	TRBJ2-3	NA	NA	TRBV5-4	CASSLDLSGADTQYF	TGTGCCAGCAGCTTGGACCTTTCGGGGGCAGATACGCAGTATTTT
14	TRBJ2-3	TRBD1	NA	TRBV6-5	CASRTGSSTDTQYF	TGTGCCAGCAGGACAGGGAGCAGCACAGATACGCAGTATTTT
15	TRBJ2-7	TRBD2	NA	TRBV2	CASSRPSGGSPEQYF	TGTGCCAGCAGCCGACCTAGCGGGGGCTCCCCCGAGCAGTACTTC
15	TRBJ1-6	TRBD1	few	TRBV7-9	CASSPRDRLNSPLHF	TGTGCCAGCAGCCCCCGGGACAGACTTAATTCACCCCTCCACTTT
15	TRBJ2-3	NA	NA	TRBV21-1	CASSRDWHGTDTQYF	TGTGCCAGCAGCCGGGATTGGCACGGCACAGATACGCAGTATTTT
19	TRBJ1-4	TRBD1	NA	TRBV7-9	CASSDRIPGQGATNEKLFF	TGTGCCAGCAGCGACCGGATCCCGGGACAGGGTGCAACTAATGAAAAACTGTTTTTT
17	TRBJ2-2	NA	NA	TRBV6-1	CASSATTGIGNTGELFF	TGTGCCAGCAGTGCCACCACAGGGATTGGGAACACCGGGGAGCTGTTTTTT
14	TRBJ2-7	NA	NA	TRBV19	CASSPQGGTYEQYF	TGTGCCAGTAGTCCCCAGGGAGGAACCTACGAGCAGTACTTC
15	TRBJ2-1	TRBD2	NA	TRBV7-2	CASSYGLAGTTEQFF	TGTGCCAGCAGCTATGGACTAGCGGGTACCACTGAGCAGTTCTTC
17	TRBJ2-1	TRBD2	once	TRBV24-1	CATSDPQAGGPRNEQFF	TGTGCCACCAGTGACCCCCAAGCGGGGGGGCCTCGGAATGAGCAGTTCTTC
16	TRBJ1-4	NA	few	TRBV10-3	CAISDPENREREKLFF	TGTGCCATCAGTGACCCAGAGAACAGGGAGCGTGAAAAACTGTTTTTT
14	TRBJ2-3	TRBD2	NA	TRBV11-2	CASSPGGSADTQYF	TGTGCCAGCAGCCCCGGGGGGTCCGCCGATACGCAGTATTTT
14	TRBJ1-2	NA	NA	TRBV7-2	CASSHSGFDYGYTF	TGTGCCAGCAGCCATTCAGGGTTTGACTATGGCTACACCTTC
13	TRBJ1-2	NA	NA	TRBV6-2/TRBV6-3	CASSYSQDYGYTF	TGTGCCAGCAGTTACAGCCAGGATTATGGCTACACCTTC
14	TRBJ1-2	TRBD1	once	TRBV28	CASGGSGGGGGYTF	TGTGCCAGCGGTGGTTCAGGGGGCGGAGGTGGCTACACCTTC
16	TRBJ2-7	TRBD2	NA	TRBV27	CASSLRLAGPSVEQYF	TGTGCCAGCAGTTTAAGGTTAGCGGGGCCTTCGGTCGAGCAGTACTTC
14	TRBJ2-5	TRBD2	once	TRBV27	CASSLLAARETQYF	TGTGCCAGCAGCCTACTAGCGGCCAGGGAGACCCAGTACTTC
13	TRBJ1-5	NA	NA	TRBV5-6	CASSLGLSQPQHF	TGTGCCAGCAGCTTGGGGTTGAGTCAGCCCCAGCATTTT
14	TRBJ2-5	NA	NA	TRBV7-2	CASSLAGAAKTQYF	TGTGCCAGCAGCTTAGCGGGGGCCGCAAAGACCCAGTACTTC
11	TRBJ2-1	TRBD2	once	TRBV7-2	CASSFSGVQFF	TGTGCCAGCAGCTTTAGCGGGGTGCAGTTCTTC
15	TRBJ1-5	NA	NA	TRBV5-1	CASSIEAENNQPQHF	TGCGCCAGCTCCATCGAGGCCGAAAACAATCAGCCCCAGCATTTT
16	TRBJ1-2	TRBD1	few	TRBV6-1	CASSAQPGQGNYGYTF	TGTGCCAGCAGTGCCCAACCAGGACAGGGGAACTATGGCTACACCTTC
15	TRBJ1-1	NA	NA	TRBV19	CASSIGPVSRGKAFF	TGTGCCAGTAGTATAGGTCCCGTTTCGCGGGGGAAAGCTTTCTTT
14	TRBJ1-3	NA	NA	TRBV15	CATSRDLRGSAIYF	TGTGCCACCAGCAGAGATCTGCGGGGCTCCGCCATATATTTT
14	TRBJ1-2	TRBD1	NA	TRBV7-2	CASSRGQGIYGYTF	TGTGCCAGCAGCCGGGGACAGGGGATCTATGGCTACACCTTC
17	TRBJ2-2	NA	NA	TRBV7-2	CASSLPNWGSGAGELFF	TGTGCCAGCAGCCTCCCAAACTGGGGGTCGGGGGCCGGGGAGCTGTTTTTT
15	TRBJ1-2	NA	NA	TRBV4-2	CASSQLQGTFHGYTF	TGTGCCAGCAGCCAACTACAGGGAACCTTTCATGGCTACACCTTC
14	TRBJ1-5	NA	NA	TRBV28	CASSFPASNQPQHF	TGTGCCAGCAGTTTCCCAGCGAGCAATCAGCCCCAGCATTTT
15	TRBJ2-3	NA	NA	TRBV7-2	CASSFSLSGTDTQYF	TGTGCCAGCAGCTTTTCCCTTTCGGGCACAGATACGCAGTATTTT
16	TRBJ1-1	TRBD1	NA	TRBV7-3	CASSARQGSMNTEAFF	TGTGCCAGCAGCGCGAGACAGGGTTCAATGAACACTGAAGCTTTCTTT
12	TRBJ2-5	NA	once	TRBV28	CASNQRYETQYF	TGTGCCAGCAACCAACGGTACGAGACCCAGTACTTC
18	TRBJ2-7	NA	NA	TRBV21-1	CASSLERRAVDGWTFVRF	TGTGCCAGCAGCCTAGAGAGGAGGGCGGTTGACGGTTGGACGTTCGTGCGTTTC
15	TRBJ2-7	NA	NA	TRBV5-5	CASSFPGLQVYEQYF	TGTGCCAGCAGCTTTCCGGGACTGCAGGTCTACGAGCAGTACTTC
14	TRBJ2-7	TRBD2	few	TRBV5-1	CASSSVAGNYEQYF	TGCGCCAGCAGCTCCGTAGCGGGGAACTACGAGCAGTACTTC
18	TRBJ2-5	TRBD2	NA	TRBV28	CASTGRRASGGSGETQYF	TGTGCCAGCACCGGAAGACGCGCTAGCGGGGGGTCTGGGGAGACCCAGTACTTC
14	TRBJ2-7	TRBD1	NA	TRBV5-4	CASSSRTGLGEQYF	TGTGCCAGCAGCTCCCGGACAGGGCTAGGCGAGCAGTACTTC
12	TRBJ1-2	TRBD1	NA	TRBV27	CASAGTGGSYTF	TGTGCCAGCGCCGGGACAGGGGGAAGCTACACCTTC
17	TRBJ2-3	TRBD2	NA	TRBV10-3	CAISERQASGVARAQYF	TGTGCCATCAGTGAGCGTCAAGCTAGCGGGGTGGCGCGCGCGCAGTATTTT
14	TRBJ1-1	NA	few	TRBV5-1	CASRSGGRNTEAFF	TGCGCCAGCAGATCGGGAGGACGGAACACTGAAGCTTTCTTT
15	TRBJ2-7	TRBD2	NA	TRBV20-1	CSASTPSGGAYEQYF	TGCAGTGCTAGTACCCCTAGCGGGGGGGCTTACGAGCAGTACTTC
13	TRBJ2-7	NA	NA	TRBV12-5	CASGLAGLYEQYF	TGTGCTAGTGGTTTGGCAGGACTCTACGAGCAGTACTTC
14	TRBJ1-1	TRBD1	once	TRBV3-1/TRBV3-2	CASSLTGLNTEAFF	TGTGCCAGCAGCCTGACAGGGCTGAACACTGAAGCTTTCTTT
16	TRBJ1-5	TRBD1	NA	TRBV28	CASSPRTGRGNQPQHF	TGTGCCAGCAGTCCCCGGACAGGTAGAGGCAATCAGCCCCAGCATTTT
12	TRBJ1-2	NA	NA	TRBV7-2	CATSQGSYGYTF	TGTGCCACCTCACAGGGATCCTATGGCTACACCTTC
15	TRBJ1-4	NA	NA	TRBV7-9	CASSLFSVPNEKLFF	TGTGCCAGCAGCTTATTCAGCGTCCCTAATGAAAAACTGTTTTTT
16	TRBJ1-5	NA	NA	TRBV18	CASSPSPGQNNQPQHF	TGTGCCAGCTCACCCTCCCCCGGACAGAACAATCAGCCCCAGCATTTT
14	TRBJ2-7	TRBD1	NA	TRBV19	CASTRQGTPYEQYF	TGTGCCAGTACCCGACAGGGGACCCCCTACGAGCAGTACTTC
12	TRBJ1-4	NA	NA	TRBV4-3	CASSQAGTGLFF	TGCGCCAGCAGCCAAGCGGGCACAGGGCTGTTTTTT
14	TRBJ1-6	TRBD1	NA	TRBV19	CASKWGQDNSPLHF	TGTGCCAGTAAATGGGGACAGGATAATTCACCCCTCCACTTT
16	TRBJ1-4	TRBD1	few	TRBV7-9	CASSPGTGEWREKLFF	TGTGCCAGCAGCCCCGGGACAGGGGAATGGCGTGAAAAACTGTTTTTT
14	TRBJ1-2	NA	NA	TRBV10-3	CAISESGFSGGYTF	TGTGCCATCAGTGAGTCTGGATTTTCAGGTGGCTACACCTTC
14	TRBJ2-5	TRBD1	NA	TRBV12-5	CASGPGTGQETQYF	TGTGCTAGTGGCCCGGGGACAGGTCAAGAGACCCAGTACTTC
16	TRBJ1-3	TRBD1	NA	TRBV6-1	CASSGPTGGSGNTIYF	TGTGCCAGCAGTGGACCGACAGGGGGTTCTGGAAACACCATATATTTT
15	TRBJ1-2	NA	few	TRBV5-5	CASSLDRDILYGYTF	TGTGCCAGCAGCCTTGACCGGGACATCCTCTATGGCTACACCTTC
14	TRBJ2-7	TRBD2	NA	TRBV4-2	CASSHGLGVYEQYF	TGTGCCAGCAGCCACGGACTAGGGGTCTACGAGCAGTACTTC
17	TRBJ2-4	NA	NA	TRBV6-2/TRBV6-3	CASSYPIEGGAKNIQYF	TGTGCCAGCAGTTACCCAATTGAAGGCGGAGCCAAAAACATTCAGTACTTC
16	TRBJ1-2	TRBD1	NA	TRBV5-4	CASSYPRGQGNYGYTF	TGTGCCAGCAGCTATCCCCGAGGACAGGGCAACTATGGCTACACCTTC
15	TRBJ1-6	NA	NA	TRBV9	CASSVGGAYNSPLHF	TGTGCCAGCAGCGTAGGGGGCGCATATAATTCACCCCTCCACTTT
14	TRBJ2-1	TRBD2	NA	TRBV19	CASSVSGVYNEQFF	TGTGCCAGTAGTGTGAGCGGGGTGTACAATGAGCAGTTCTTC